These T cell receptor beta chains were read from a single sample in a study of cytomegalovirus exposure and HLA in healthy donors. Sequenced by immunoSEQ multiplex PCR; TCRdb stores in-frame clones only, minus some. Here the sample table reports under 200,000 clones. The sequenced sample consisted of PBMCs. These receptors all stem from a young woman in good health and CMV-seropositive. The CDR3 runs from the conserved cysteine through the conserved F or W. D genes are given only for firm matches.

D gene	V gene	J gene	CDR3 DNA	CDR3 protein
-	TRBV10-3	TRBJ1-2	TGTGCCATCAGCGGGGTGGGAAGGGATCCTGAGGGCTATGGCTACACCTTC	CAISGVGRDPEGYGYTF
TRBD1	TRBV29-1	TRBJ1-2	TGCAGCGTTGAGGGACAGGGGGCAACCTATGGCTACACCTTC	CSVEGQGATYGYTF
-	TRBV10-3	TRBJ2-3	TGTGCCATGGCGGGGATCGACACAGATACGCAGTATTTT	CAMAGIDTDTQYF
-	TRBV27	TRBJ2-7	TGTGCCAGCAGTTTCCAGGGGTTGCAGGGATGGTACGAGCAGTACTTC	CASSFQGLQGWYEQYF
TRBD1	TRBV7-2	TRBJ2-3	TGTGCCAGCAGCCAGACCGGGACAGGCACAGATACGCAGTATTTT	CASSQTGTGTDTQYF
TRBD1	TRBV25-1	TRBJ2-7	TGTGCCAGCAATCACAGGGGGCAGAGGGCGAGCTCCTACGAGCAGTACTTC	CASNHRGQRASSYEQYF
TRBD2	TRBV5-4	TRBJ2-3	TGTGCCAGCAGCTTCCTCGAGGGACTAGCGGAGACAGATACGCAGTATTTT	CASSFLEGLAETDTQYF
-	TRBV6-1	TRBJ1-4	TGTGCCAGCAGTGATTACCTAGGGGAAGCTGAAAAACTGTTTTTT	CASSDYLGEAEKLFF
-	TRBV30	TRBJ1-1	TGTGCCTGGAGTGTACAACCACACACTGAAGCTTTCTTT	CAWSVQPHTEAFF
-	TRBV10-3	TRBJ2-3	TGTGCCATCAGTGAGGCCGAGGGTACGCAGTATTTT	CAISEAEGTQYF
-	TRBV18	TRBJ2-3	TGTGCCAGCTCACCACAGTCCCCGGGAAGCAGCACAGATACGCAGTATTTT	CASSPQSPGSSTDTQYF
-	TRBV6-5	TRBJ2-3	TGTGCCAGCAGTTACTCTCCGGGATCACTCTTGGATACGCAGTATTTT	CASSYSPGSLLDTQYF
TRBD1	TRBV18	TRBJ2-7	TGTGCTAGCTCGCAGACAGGGGGCGAGCAGTACTTC	CASSQTGGEQYF
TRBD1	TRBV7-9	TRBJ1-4	TGTGCCAGCAGCCCTAAACAGGGGGCGCGTGAAAAACTGTTTTTT	CASSPKQGAREKLFF
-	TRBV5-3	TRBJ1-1	TGTGCCAGAAGCTTGATTGGGCACCAACCTGGGGAAGCTTTCTTT	CARSLIGHQPGEAFF
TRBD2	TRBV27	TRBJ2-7	TGTGCCAGCAGTTTAACGGGGACTAGCGGGATCTACGAGCAGTACTTC	CASSLTGTSGIYEQYF
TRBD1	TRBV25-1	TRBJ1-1	TGTGCCAGCAGTGCTGACAGGGTGAACACTGAAGCTTTCTTT	CASSADRVNTEAFF
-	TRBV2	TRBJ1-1	TGTGCCAGCAGTATAGGAGGGGAGGACACTGAAGCTTTCTTT	CASSIGGEDTEAFF
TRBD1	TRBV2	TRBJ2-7	TGTGCCAGCAGTTTGGGACAGACCTACGAGCAGTACTTC	CASSLGQTYEQYF
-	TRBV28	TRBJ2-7	TGTGCCAGCAGTATAGTCCGGACAGCGCTTACCTACGAGCAGTACTTC	CASSIVRTALTYEQYF
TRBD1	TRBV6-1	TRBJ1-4	TGTGCCAGCAGTGACGCAGGGGGGCGGTTAGGAAAACTGTTTTTT	CASSDAGGRLGKLFF
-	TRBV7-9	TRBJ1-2	TGTGCCAGCAGCTGGGGGGGTGTGTCTAACTATGGCTACACCTTC	CASSWGGVSNYGYTF
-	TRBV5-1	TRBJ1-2	TGCGCCAGCAGCACAAGTTACTATGGCTACACCTTC	CASSTSYYGYTF
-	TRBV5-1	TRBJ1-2	TGCGCCAGCAGCTTGGCCGAGTCGCGCGGCTATGGCTACACCTTC	CASSLAESRGYGYTF
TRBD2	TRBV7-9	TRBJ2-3	TGTGCCAGCAGCCCCCCAGCGGGACTAGCGGGAGGGCCCCCAGATACGCAGTATTTT	CASSPPAGLAGGPPDTQYF
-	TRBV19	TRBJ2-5	TGTGCCAGGACGGTCCCCGAGGAAGAGACCCAGTACTTC	CARTVPEEETQYF
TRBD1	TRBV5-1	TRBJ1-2	TGCGCCAGCAGCCTCGGACAGGGGGTTATTGGCTACACCTTC	CASSLGQGVIGYTF
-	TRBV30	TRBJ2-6	TGTGTCGGGCGGGACGGTAGATCTGGGGCCAACGTCCTGACTTTC	CVGRDGRSGANVLTF
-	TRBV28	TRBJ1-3	TGTGCCAGCGAAAAGGGGCGGAACTCTGGAAACACCATATATTTT	CASEKGRNSGNTIYF
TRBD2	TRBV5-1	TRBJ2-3	TGCGCCAGCAGCTCCGGTAGCGGGAGCCAGGCGGGCACAGATACGCAGTATTTT	CASSSGSGSQAGTDTQYF
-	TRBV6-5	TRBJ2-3	TGTGCCAGCAGTTACTCGGAGGTAGCCTACACAGATACGCAGTATTTT	CASSYSEVAYTDTQYF
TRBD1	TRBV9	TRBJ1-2	TGTGCCAGCAGCTTCGACAGGGATGGCTACACCTTC	CASSFDRDGYTF
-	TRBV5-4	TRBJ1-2	TGTGCCAGCAGCTCGACAGGTACGGCTTATGGCTACACCTTC	CASSSTGTAYGYTF
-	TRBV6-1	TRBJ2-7	TGTGCCAGCAGTGAAACTAGCTCGGGCGAGCAGTACTTC	CASSETSSGEQYF
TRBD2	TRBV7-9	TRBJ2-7	TGTGCCAGCAGCGCATTCTCCGCTCGCGGGAGGGGGGATGAGCAGTACTTC	CASSAFSARGRGDEQYF
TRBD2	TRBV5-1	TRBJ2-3	TGCGCCAGCAGCTTGGAGTTTAGGACTAGTGGTCCAGATACGCAGTATTTT	CASSLEFRTSGPDTQYF
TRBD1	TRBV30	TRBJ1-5	TGTGCCTGGAGTACAGGACAGGGAAGCCAGCCCCAGCATTTT	CAWSTGQGSQPQHF
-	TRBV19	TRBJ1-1	TGTGCCAGTATAGAGGGTACTGAAGCTTTCTTT	CASIEGTEAFF
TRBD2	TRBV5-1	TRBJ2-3	TGCGCCAGCAGCTTGTCACTAGCGGACGATACGCAGTATTTT	CASSLSLADDTQYF
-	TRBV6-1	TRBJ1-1	TGTGCCAGCAGTGAACGAGGGTACACTGAAGCTTTCTTT	CASSERGYTEAFF